Below are 18 T cell receptor beta chains sequenced from a single sample in a study of shared clonotypes between healthy human individuals. Selected positively for CCR7 and CD45RO-negative, naive CD8 cells excluded terminally differentiated effector memory CD45RA+ cells. Profiling relied on immunoSEQ multiplex PCR, and the TCRdb table lists in-frame clones only, not all of them. The sample yields more than 2 million clones, about 95% seen once. Sequencing used naive CD8+ T cells sorted from blood. The receptors here all came from a young man in good health.

A remark on this clone: This sample also contains other DNA sequences that code for the same CDR3. The rearrangement links TRBV4-1 to TRBJ2-7, with a possible D match to TRBD1 (5 bases). The length of the CDR3 is 14 residues. CDR1 and CDR2 from the germline V gene are MGHRA and YSYEKL. The germline V and J ends were trimmed by 0 bases and 3 bases, with 9 bases remaining between them. The CDR3 region has the DNA TGCGCCAGCAGCCAAGACCCCAGGGTCTACGAGCAGTACTTC. Its translation: CASSQDPRVYEQYF.

V and J are TRBV5-1 and TRBJ2-1, with 10 nucleotides matching TRBD2. Germline V gene lookup returns CDR1 SGHRS and CDR2 YFSETQ. The trim removed 4 bases at V and 0 bases at J, leaving 4 bases unmatched. CDR3 length: 16 residues. The CDR3 DNA is TGCGCCAGCAGCCGCTCTAGCGGGAGCTCCTACAATGAGCAGTTCTTC. Its translation: CASSRSSGSSYNEQFF.

V usage is TRBV14 and J usage is TRBJ2-7; possibly TRBD1 for D (6 bases). With 4 bases removed from V and 2 bases from J, the gap between germline ends came to 12 bases. CDR3 length equals 14 residues. Per germline, CDR1 SGHDN and CDR2 FVKESK. CDR3 sequence: CASSLVAGAYEQYF. DNA of the CDR3: TGTGCCAGCAGCCTTGTCGCAGGGGCCTACGAGCAGTACTTC.

The chain links TRBV7-9 to TRBJ2-3; D ambiguous. Germline values: CDR1 SEHNR, CDR2 FQNEAQ (reference sequence). The CDR3 has 15 amino acids. Between the trimmed V and J ends, which lost 3 bases and 2 bases, there was a span of 12 bases. The CDR3 nucleotides read TGTGCCAGCAGCTTTGTAGTCGCGTTCACAGATACGCAGTATTTT. Protein sequence: CASSFVVAFTDTQYF. Variable domain in full (rest from reference TRBV7-9 and TRBJ2-3): DTGVSQNPRHKITKRGQNVTFRCDPISEHNRLYWYRQTLGQGPEFLTYFQNEAQLEKSRLLSDRFSAERPKGSFSTLEIQRTEQGDSAMYLCASSFVVAFTDTQYFGPGTRLTVL.

V usage is TRBV18 and J usage is TRBJ1-6; maybe TRBD1 (6 bases). Trimming shortened V by 3 bases and J by 6 bases, and 12 bases separated the two germline ends. This CDR3 has 15 residues. Germline V lookup: CDR1 KGHSH, CDR2 LQKENI. The CDR3 DNA is TGTGCCAGCTCACCGAGTCCAGGGGCTAATTCACCCCTCCACTTT. Translating gives CASSPSPGANSPLHF.

The chain couples TRBV7-6 to TRBJ1-4; TRBD1 is a possible D gene (5 bases). The CDR3 length is 14 residues. Germline V lookup: CDR1 SGHVS, CDR2 FNYEAQ. The V end was cut by 4 bases, the J end by 5 bases, with 11 bases between. The CDR3 sequence: CASSSAEGNEKLFF. The CDR3 nucleotides are TGTGCCAGCAGCTCAGCAGAGGGGAATGAAAAACTGTTTTTT. The entire variable domain, with the rest obtained from reference TRBV7-6 and TRBJ1-4, is as follows: GAGVSQSPRYKVTKRGQDVALRCDPISGHVSLYWYRQALGQGPEFLTYFNYEAQQDKSGLPNDRFSAERPEGSISTLTIQRTEQRDSAMYRCASSSAEGNEKLFFGSGTQLSVL.

This CDR3 is CASNSNYGYTF. The CDR3 DNA is TGTGCCAGCAACAGTAACTATGGCTACACCTTC. The chain combines TRBV6-1 with TRBJ1-2; D unclear. V dropped 7 bases and J dropped 1 base, with 4 bases sitting between them. The CDR3 has 11 residues. Germline-derived CDR1 and CDR2 are MNHNS and SASEGT.

The chain links TRBV4-1 to TRBJ1-4, with 8 bases aligning to TRBD1. CDR1 is MGHRA, CDR2 YSYEKL, per germline. The CDR3 has 14 residues. V lost 5 bases to trimming and J lost 6 bases; unmatched junction nucleotides: 5. The CDR3 region has the DNA TGCGCCAGCAGCACGCGACAGGGGTATGAAAAACTGTTTTTT. The encoded protein is CASSTRQGYEKLFF.

The CDR3 DNA reads TGCGCCAGCAGCCAAGTCGCGGCAGATGAGCAGTTCTTC. It specifies CASSQVAADEQFF. This chain joins TRBV4-1 and TRBJ2-1; D call uncertain. The germline V gene encodes CDR1 MGHRA and CDR2 YSYEKL. The CDR3 sequence is 13 residues long. V dropped 1 base and J dropped 8 bases, with 9 bases sitting between them.

The genes are TRBV27 and TRBJ1-5; the D gene is possibly TRBD1 (5 bases). With 3 bases removed from V and 6 bases from J, the gap between germline ends came to 15 bases. The CDR3 runs 15 residues. Looked up from germline, CDR1 is MNHEY and CDR2 is SMNVEV (reference sequence). In nucleotides, the CDR3 is TGTGCCAGCAGTTTCGGGGCAGGTGGGATTCAGCCCCAGCATTTT. Residues: CASSFGAGGIQPQHF.

This clone was counted once. The chain couples TRBV18 to TRBJ2-2, with a weak D call TRBD2 (5 bases). With 3 bases removed from V and 6 bases from J, the gap between germline ends came to 17 bases. This CDR3 has 16 amino acids. In germline, CDR1 is KGHSH, CDR2 LQKENI. The CDR3 loop is CASSPEWEPVPGELFF. Written as DNA, the CDR3 is TGTGCCAGCTCACCGGAGTGGGAGCCCGTCCCCGGGGAGCTGTTTTTT.

The rearrangement uses TRBV19 and TRBJ1-1; D not certain. V shed 8 bases and J shed 1 base, with 5 bases lying between them. Germline CDR1 reads LNHDA; CDR2 reads SQIVND (reference sequence). This CDR3 has 11 residues. CDR3 in amino acids: CASFRNTEAFF. The CDR3 nucleotides are TGTGCCAGTTTCAGGAACACTGAAGCTTTCTTT.

As regards this clone: Other DNA sequences from this sample encode an identical CDR3 as well. The CDR3: CASSSGQGGTEAFF. The CDR3 DNA is TGCGCCAGCAGCTCGGGACAGGGCGGAACTGAAGCTTTCTTT. The gene calls are TRBV5-1 and TRBJ1-1, with TRBD1 matching 9 bases. The CDR3 is made up of 14 amino acids. From germline, CDR1 is SGHRS and CDR2 YFSETQ. V lost 3 bases, J lost 5 bases, and 5 bases stayed unmatched.

This sequence joins TRBV27 and TRBJ2-5, with 8 positions matching TRBD1. The CDR3 is made up of 17 amino acids. Germline trimming cut 5 bases from V and 5 bases from J; bases unmatched to any gene: 16. CDR1 MNHEY and CDR2 SMNVEV come from the germline V gene (reference sequence). DNA of the CDR3: TGTGCCAGCAGTCTTCGGTCGACAGGGGAATTCAGGGAGACCCAGTACTTC. Translating gives CASSLRSTGEFRETQYF.

In its sample, this clone was seen a few times. This chain links TRBV2 with TRBJ1-5; 7 nucleotides match TRBD1. From germline, CDR1 is SNHLY and CDR2 FYNNEI. This CDR3 is 14 amino acids long. V was clipped by 4 bases and J by 2 bases; unmatched bases: 2. The CDR3 is CASSADRGNQPQHF. The CDR3, as DNA: TGTGCCAGCAGTGCTGACAGGGGCAATCAGCCCCAGCATTTT.

The chain joins TRBV2 to TRBJ2-3; tentative D call: TRBD2 (6 bases). Trimming removed 6 bases at V and 5 bases at J, with 18 bases between. Germline CDR1 SNHLY, CDR2 FYNNEI. The CDR3 length is 15 residues. Here the CDR3 reads CASSALAPGGDTQYF. The CDR3 nucleotides read TGTGCCAGCAGCGCACTAGCTCCCGGGGGAGATACGCAGTATTTT.

The chain is built from TRBV6-4 and TRBJ2-2, with 8 bases matching TRBD1. The ends lost 11 bases at V and 7 bases at J; junction bases unmatched: 12. The CDR3 contains 14 residues. Germline assignment: CDR1 MRHNA and CDR2 SNTAGT. The CDR3 nucleotides are TGTGCCGGGCTTTCGGCCAGGGGGCACGGGGAGCTGTTTTTT. Its protein is CAGLSARGHGELFF.

V gene TRBV29-1 combines with J gene TRBJ2-7; 9 nucleotides align to TRBD1. With 1 base clipped from V and 5 bases from J, the junction kept 6 bases outside the gene matches. The CDR3 covers 14 residues. The germline gives CDR1 SQVTM, CDR2 ANQGSEA. The DNA of the CDR3 is TGCAGCGTTGAAGCCCGGGGACAGGGCAACGAGCAGTACTTC. Amino acids: CSVEARGQGNEQYF.